This TCR beta chain appears in the sequencing data of a study of cytomegalovirus exposure and HLA in healthy donors. Study-level information: There were some 400 genotyped donors. Of these, 75% to 85% fell in the genetic ancestry cluster associated with self-reported Caucasian donors.

CDR3 length equals 14 residues. Germline V CDR1 and CDR2: SGHRS, YFSETQ. J gave up 1 base and V 4 bases, and 3 bases lay outside the gene matches. The PCR used 60 Vbeta and 13 Jbeta primers. This table comes from immunoSEQ multiplex PCR, and its TCRdb copy is limited to in-frame clones, with some not included. The table shows 180,000 or so clones, with 65% to 85% occurring only once. The J gene is TRBJ1-2, the V gene TRBV5-1; 8 bases are shared with TRBD1. The receptor's source is a girl aged 10 to 17 in good health and CMV-seropositive. Sequences were obtained from PBMCs. DNA of the CDR3: TGCGCCAGCAGCAAGGACAGGGTTAACTATGGCTACACCTTC. Protein sequence: CASSKDRVNYGYTF.